The 6 T cell receptor beta chains below come from one sample, sequenced in a study of OX40 agonist ivuxolimab in advanced cancers. Produced via immunoSEQ multiplex PCR; TCRdb's table is partial and in-frame only. Here the sample spans 60,000 to 75,000 clones, approximately 81% being singletons. Sequenced material: CD4+ or CD8+ T cells sorted from blood, taken in a trial of the OX40 agonist ivuxolimab. The receptors shown here come from an adult with an advanced solid tumor such as melanoma, head and neck, liver or kidney cancer.

The rearrangement links TRBV2 to TRBJ1-6, with 8 bases matching TRBD1. Trimming took 8 bases from V and 5 from J; bases not matched to a gene: 8. Germline V CDR1 and CDR2: SNHLY, FYNNEI. The CDR3 length is 15 residues. The CDR3 coding sequence is TGTGCCAGCGATCGGACAGGGAATAATAATTCACCCCTCCACTTT. Translating it yields CASDRTGNNNSPLHF. The full variable domain, rest sourced from reference TRBV2 and TRBJ1-6, is EPEVTQTPSHQVTQMGQEVILRCVPISNHLYFYWYRQILGQKVEFLVSFYNNEISEKSEIFDDQFSVERPDGSNFTLKIRSTKLEDSAMYFCASDRTGNNNSPLHFGNGTRLTVT.

The rearrangement links TRBV19 to TRBJ1-2; D not resolved. CDR3 length: 11 amino acids. Germline V lookup: CDR1 LNHDA, CDR2 SQIVND (reference sequence). Trimming shortened V by 6 bases and J by 3 bases, and 5 bases separated the two germline ends. The CDR3 DNA reads as TGTGCCAGTAGAGGTTACTATGGCTACACCTTC. Its protein product is CASRGYYGYTF.

This clone was seen a handful of times. J is TRBJ1-6 and V is TRBV6-5; D might be TRBD1 (6 bases). V was trimmed by 4 bases and J by 7 bases, leaving 17 bases between them. This CDR3 region has 16 residues. From germline, CDR1 is MNHEY and CDR2 SVGAGI. The CDR3: CASSSRTVAVNSPLHF. CDR3 in DNA: TGTGCCAGCAGTTCTCGGACAGTAGCGGTAAATTCACCCCTCCACTTT.

The chain joins TRBV5-1 to TRBJ2-7; D call uncertain. Trimming removed 0 bases from V and 2 bases from J, with 9 bases in between. In germline, CDR1 is SGHRS, CDR2 YFSETQ. The CDR3 contains 14 residues. In DNA, the CDR3 is TGCGCCAGCAGCTTGGGTGACAAGCCCTACGAGCAGTACTTC. The encoded protein is CASSLGDKPYEQYF.

The chain uses TRBV7-9 and TRBJ1-1; 9 bases are a match to TRBD1. In germline, CDR1 is SEHNR, CDR2 FQNEAQ (reference sequence). Germline trimming cut 5 bases from V and 5 bases from J; bases unmatched to any gene: 6. CDR3 length: 14 residues. Here the CDR3 DNA reads TGTGCCAGCAGCATAGACAGGGGGGGTACTGAAGCTTTCTTT. Encoded protein: CASSIDRGGTEAFF.

The genes are TRBV2 and TRBJ1-5; 8 bases agree with TRBD1. Germline CDR1 is SNHLY and CDR2 is FYNNEI. V gave up 7 bases and J gave up 4 bases; unmatched junction bases: 3. The CDR3 runs to 13 residues. CDR3 DNA sequence: TGTGCCAGCAAGGGACAGGTAAATCAGCCCCAGCATTTT. It codes for CASKGQVNQPQHF.